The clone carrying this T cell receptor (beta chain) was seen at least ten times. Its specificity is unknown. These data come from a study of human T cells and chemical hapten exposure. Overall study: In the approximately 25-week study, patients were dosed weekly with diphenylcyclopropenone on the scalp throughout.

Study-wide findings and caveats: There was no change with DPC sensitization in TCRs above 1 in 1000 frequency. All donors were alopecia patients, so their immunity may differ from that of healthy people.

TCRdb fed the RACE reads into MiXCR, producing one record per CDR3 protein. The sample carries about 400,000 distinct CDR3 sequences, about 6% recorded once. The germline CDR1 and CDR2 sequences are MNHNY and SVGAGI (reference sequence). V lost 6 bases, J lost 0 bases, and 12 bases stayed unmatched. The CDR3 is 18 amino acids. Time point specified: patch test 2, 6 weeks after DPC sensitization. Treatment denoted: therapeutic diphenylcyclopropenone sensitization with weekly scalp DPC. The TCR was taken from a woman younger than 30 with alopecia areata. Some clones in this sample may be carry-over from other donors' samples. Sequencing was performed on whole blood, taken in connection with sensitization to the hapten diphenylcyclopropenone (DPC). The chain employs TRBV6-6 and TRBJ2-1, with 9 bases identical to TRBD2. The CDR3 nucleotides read TGTGCCAGCAGCCAGTGGCGGGGGGGCTCGAGCTCCTACAATGAGCAGTTCTTC. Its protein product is CASSQWRGGSSSYNEQFF.